These T cell receptor beta chains were read from a single sample in a study of neurological immune-mediated disorders. TCRdb reprocessed the 5' RACE reads via MiXCR and lists one record per CDR3 protein. The repertoire holds more than 30,000 distinct CDR3 sequences, 6% to 7.5% seen once, with 5.7% in the top ten. The sequencing sample was made of CD4+ T cells from blood. The receptors derive from a man aged 50-59 years in good health. Both conserved end residues are part of each CDR3. The order of the fields is V gene, clone size, J gene, D gene, CDR3 DNA, CDR3 protein. A D gene is named only where the DNA matches it firmly. Not all rows give a size; the values are once, few, many and, for expanded clones, a class.

V gene: TRBV20-1; clone size: many; J gene: TRBJ2-1; D gene: NA; CDR3 DNA: TGCAGTGCTAGACACTCGATTTACAATGAGCAGTTCTTC; CDR3 protein: CSARHSIYNEQFF
V gene: TRBV29-1; clone size: many; J gene: TRBJ1-3; D gene: NA; CDR3 DNA: TGCAGCGTAGTAGTTGGGCCGCTCTTCCATTCTGGAAACACCATATATTTT; CDR3 protein: CSVVVGPLFHSGNTIYF
V gene: TRBV18; clone size: NA; J gene: TRBJ1-1; D gene: NA; CDR3 DNA: TGTGCCAGCTCCTCACAGGCTTTGACAGACTATAACACTGAAGCTTTCTTT; CDR3 protein: CASSSQALTDYNTEAFF
V gene: TRBV20-1; clone size: many; J gene: TRBJ2-4; D gene: TRBD2; CDR3 DNA: TGCAGTGCTAACCCACTAGCGGGAGGGTCCAAAAACATTCAGTACTTC; CDR3 protein: CSANPLAGGSKNIQYF
V gene: TRBV7-2; clone size: few; J gene: TRBJ1-1; D gene: TRBD1; CDR3 DNA: TGTGCCAGCAGCACAGAGACAGGGACTGAAGCTTTCTTT; CDR3 protein: CASSTETGTEAFF
V gene: TRBV20-1; clone size: NA; J gene: TRBJ1-3; D gene: NA; CDR3 DNA: TGCAGTGCTAGACTCGGACCTTCTGGAAACACCATATATTTT; CDR3 protein: CSARLGPSGNTIYF
V gene: TRBV20-1; clone size: many; J gene: TRBJ2-5; D gene: TRBD2; CDR3 DNA: TGCAGTGCCCGGGTTCTAGCGGGAGAGGGAGAGACCCAGTACTTC; CDR3 protein: CSARVLAGEGETQYF
V gene: TRBV20-1; clone size: many; J gene: TRBJ2-5; D gene: TRBD1; CDR3 DNA: TGCAGTGCTGGGCCGGGACAGCTCCAAGAGACCCAGTACTTC; CDR3 protein: CSAGPGQLQETQYF
V gene: TRBV5-1; clone size: many; J gene: TRBJ2-1; D gene: TRBD2; CDR3 DNA: TGCGCCAGCAGCTTATTAGCGGGAGGGTCCTACAATGAGCAGTTCTTC; CDR3 protein: CASSLLAGGSYNEQFF
V gene: TRBV18; clone size: many; J gene: TRBJ2-1; D gene: NA; CDR3 DNA: TGTGCCAGCTCACCACCGTTAGCCACCTCCTACAATGAGCAGTTCTTC; CDR3 protein: CASSPPLATSYNEQFF
V gene: TRBV5-1; clone size: many; J gene: TRBJ2-3; D gene: NA; CDR3 DNA: TGCGCCAGCAGATACGGGACTGCACGTGACACAGATACGCAGTATTTT; CDR3 protein: CASRYGTARDTDTQYF
V gene: TRBV14; clone size: many; J gene: TRBJ2-2; D gene: TRBD1; CDR3 DNA: TGTGCCAGCAGCTTATACAGGGGGCCGGGGGAGCTGTTTTTT; CDR3 protein: CASSLYRGPGELFF
V gene: TRBV5-1; clone size: many; J gene: TRBJ2-5; D gene: NA; CDR3 DNA: TGCGCCAGCAGCTTCAACAGGGCCCGGGAGACCCAGTACTTC; CDR3 protein: CASSFNRARETQYF